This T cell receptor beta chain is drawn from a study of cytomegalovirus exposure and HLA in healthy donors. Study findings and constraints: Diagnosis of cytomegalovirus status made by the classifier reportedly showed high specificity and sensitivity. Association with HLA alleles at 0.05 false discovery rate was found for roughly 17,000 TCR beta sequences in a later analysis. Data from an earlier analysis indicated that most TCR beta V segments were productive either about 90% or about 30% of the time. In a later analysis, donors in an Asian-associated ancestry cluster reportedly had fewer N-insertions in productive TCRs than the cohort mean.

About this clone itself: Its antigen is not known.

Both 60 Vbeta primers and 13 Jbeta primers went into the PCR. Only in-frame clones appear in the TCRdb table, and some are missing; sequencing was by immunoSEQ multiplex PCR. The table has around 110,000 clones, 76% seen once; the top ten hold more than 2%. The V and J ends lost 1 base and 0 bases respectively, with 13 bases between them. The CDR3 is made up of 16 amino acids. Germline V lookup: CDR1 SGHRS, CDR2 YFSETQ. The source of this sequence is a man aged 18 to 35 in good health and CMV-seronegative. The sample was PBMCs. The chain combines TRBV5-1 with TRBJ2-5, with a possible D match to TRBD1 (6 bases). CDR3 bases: TGCGCCAGCAGCTTGACAGGGATGAACAACCAAGAGACCCAGTACTTC. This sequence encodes CASSLTGMNNQETQYF.